Listed below are T cell receptor beta chains from one sample, sequenced in a study of blood T cells in healthy people across ages. TCRdb used MiXCR to reprocess the 5' RACE reads, holding one entry per CDR3 protein. The table includes about 1.8 million distinct CDR3 sequences, 40% to 55% detected once. Material: blood. The receptors come from a woman aged 40 to 50 in good health. Each CDR3 is given with its conserved first and last residue. The D gene is left open where the match is weak. Only some rows state a clone size, as once, few, many or a class for expanded clones.

J gene | V gene | clone size | D gene | CDR3 DNA | CDR3 protein
TRBJ2-3 | TRBV20-1 | - | - | TGCAGTTTTATGAGACCTGGGGCCACAGATACGCAGTATTTT | CSFMRPGATDTQYF
TRBJ2-3 | TRBV24-1 | few | - | TGTGCCACCAGGGGGGGTTTGGACTCCGATACGCAGTATTTT | CATRGGLDSDTQYF
TRBJ2-4 | TRBV7-9 | - | TRBD1 | TGTGCCAGCAGCGCCGGGACAGGGTCGAGTCGAGACATTCAGTACTTC | CASSAGTGSSRDIQYF
TRBJ2-3 | TRBV5-1 | - | TRBD2 | TGCGCCAGCAGCTTAAGACTAGCGGGGAGAGACACAGGTACGCAGTATTTT | CASSLRLAGRDTGTQYF
TRBJ2-1 | TRBV4-2 | - | - | TGTGCCAGCAGCCATCGAACGGGGAACAGAATATACAATGAGCAGTTCTTC | CASSHRTGNRIYNEQFF
TRBJ2-3 | TRBV4-2 | - | - | TGTGCCAGCAGCCCCAACAGGGATAGCACAGATACGCAGTATTTT | CASSPNRDSTDTQYF
TRBJ2-4 | TRBV7-2 | - | TRBD1 | TGTGCCAGCAGCTGGGGGGACAGGGCGATAAACATTCAGTACTTC | CASSWGDRAINIQYF
TRBJ1-5 | TRBV11-2 | once | - | TGTGCCAGCAGCTTCACGCAGGGAGGCGATCAGCCCCAGCATTTT | CASSFTQGGDQPQHF
TRBJ2-5 | TRBV29-1 | many | - | TGCAGCGTTGAGTCCGGGGCCCAGTACTTC | CSVESGAQYF
TRBJ2-3 | TRBV15 | - | - | TGTGCCACCAGCAGAGTTAAGAGTCCAGGGAGCACAGATACGCAGTATTTT | CATSRVKSPGSTDTQYF
TRBJ2-7 | TRBV25-1 | - | - | TGTGCCAGCCGTTCCGCCCGTGAGGGCCTGGGCGAGCAGTACTTC | CASRSAREGLGEQYF
TRBJ2-7 | TRBV4-1 | - | - | TGCGCCAGCAGCCAAGATGCCCGGACGAACTACGAGCAGTACTTC | CASSQDARTNYEQYF
TRBJ1-1 | TRBV3-1 | - | TRBD1 | TGTGCCAGCAGCCGACAGGGCTTGAGCACTGAAGCTTTCTTT | CASSRQGLSTEAFF
TRBJ2-3 | TRBV28 | many | TRBD2 | TGTGCCAGCAGCCCTAGCGGGGGGGCCACAGATACGCAGTATTTT | CASSPSGGATDTQYF
TRBJ2-3 | TRBV6-5 | once | - | TGTGCCAGCAGTTACTCAGTGAATCGAGGGGTCACAGATACGCAGTATTTT | CASSYSVNRGVTDTQYF
TRBJ2-7 | TRBV5-5 | - | TRBD2 | TGTGCCAGCAGCCCCCCAAAACTAGCGGGGGGCGAGGGAGCCCAGTACTTC | CASSPPKLAGGEGAQYF
TRBJ2-5 | TRBV9 | - | TRBD1 | TGTGCCAGCAGCGTTTCAACAGGGGTTTCAGAGACCCAGTACTTC | CASSVSTGVSETQYF
TRBJ1-5 | TRBV15 | - | - | TGTGCCACCAGCACCGGGGGCTTAAGCAATCAGCCCCAGCATTTT | CATSTGGLSNQPQHF